Listed below are T cell receptor beta chains from one sample, sequenced in a study of cytomegalovirus exposure and HLA in healthy donors. The repertoire was sequenced with immunoSEQ multiplex PCR; TCRdb's copy has only in-frame clones and lacks some. The data hold some 200,000 clones, with more than 65% observed a single time. The material sequenced was PBMCs. These receptors were collected from a girl aged 5 to 17 in good health and CMV-seropositive. CDR3s include the opening cysteine and the closing phenylalanine or tryptophan. Fields, in order: D gene, V gene, clone size, J gene, CDR3 DNA, CDR3 protein. D genes are given only for firm matches. Clone size appears in some rows only: once, few, many, or a class for an expanded clone.

TRBD2	TRBV6-1	.	TRBJ2-7	TGTGCCAGCAGACCTGGACTAGCGTCGACCTACGAGCAGTACTTC	CASRPGLASTYEQYF
.	TRBV9	.	TRBJ1-1	TGTGCCAGCAGCGTCTCATGGTCTACGGGAGCTTTCTTT	CASSVSWSTGAFF
.	TRBV2	.	TRBJ1-1	TGTGCCAGCAGTGAGGGCGGGGGCGGTATTTGGAACACTGAAGCTTTCTTT	CASSEGGGGIWNTEAFF
TRBD2	TRBV7-2	.	TRBJ2-5	TGTGCCAGCAGCTTATCCGGCGGGGGGGTTTCGGAGACCCAGTACTTC	CASSLSGGGVSETQYF
.	TRBV6-5	once	TRBJ1-3	TGTGCCAGCAGCCTACAGGGATTCGTTGGAAACACCATATATTTT	CASSLQGFVGNTIYF
TRBD1	TRBV15	.	TRBJ1-5	TGTGCCACCAGCAGAGAAACAGGGGGTAGCAATCAGCCCCAGCATTTT	CATSRETGGSNQPQHF
TRBD1	TRBV4-3	.	TRBJ2-5	TGCGCCAGCAGCCAAGACTCGGGACAGGAGGGGACCCAGTACTTC	CASSQDSGQEGTQYF
.	TRBV4-3	.	TRBJ2-5	TGCGCCAGCAGCCAAGGGAGGGGGACAGACCAAGAGACCCAGTACTTC	CASSQGRGTDQETQYF
TRBD1	TRBV27	.	TRBJ1-2	TGTGCCAGCAGTCCGGGACAGGGAAAGGACTATGGCTACACCTTC	CASSPGQGKDYGYTF
TRBD2	TRBV6-6	.	TRBJ2-5	TGTGCCAGCAGTCAATCCGCGGGGGGCCAAGAGACCCAGTACTTC	CASSQSAGGQETQYF
.	TRBV5-4	.	TRBJ1-4	TGTGCCAGCAGCTTGGGGGACTCAAATGAAAAACTGTTTTTT	CASSLGDSNEKLFF
.	TRBV9	.	TRBJ1-3	TGTGCCAGCAGCGTGGATCAGGGATCGTCCCTTGGAAACACCATATATTTT	CASSVDQGSSLGNTIYF
TRBD2	TRBV28	few	TRBJ2-2	TGTGCCAGCAGCAAACTAGCGGGGGCCTTCGGGGAGCTGTTTTTT	CASSKLAGAFGELFF
.	TRBV2	.	TRBJ1-2	TGTGCCAGCAGTGAAGGACAAGTGACGACCAATGGCTACACCTTC	CASSEGQVTTNGYTF
.	TRBV10-3	.	TRBJ1-3	TGTGCCATCAGTGACGACCGCGGGGACACCATATATTTT	CAISDDRGDTIYF
TRBD1	TRBV5-4	.	TRBJ1-2	TGTGCCAGCAGCTACCGCGCGGGACAGCCTAACTATGGCTACACCTTC	CASSYRAGQPNYGYTF
TRBD2	TRBV27	.	TRBJ2-2	TGTGCCAGCAGTTTTGGACTAGCGGGGGGCGGGGAGCTGTTTTTT	CASSFGLAGGGELFF